Listed below are T cell receptor beta chains from one sample, sequenced in a study of early T cells in non-severe SARS-CoV-2 infection. Using its own MiXCR run on the 5' RACE reads, TCRdb lists one record per CDR3 protein. The sample shows some 49,000 distinct CDR3 sequences, 10% to 15% of them seen only once. The sample taken for sequencing was whole blood. The receptor source for this set is an adult who was a healthcare worker with PCR-confirmed SARS-CoV-2 infection or an uninfected control (not recorded which). The CDR3 runs from the conserved cysteine through the conserved F or W. The D gene is left open where the match is weak. Not all rows give a size; the values are once, few, many and, for expanded clones, a class.

>TRBV5-1|TRBJ2-7|NA|many
TGCGCCAGCAGAAGCGAGGTAGGGGGTGAGCAGTACTTC
CASRSEVGGEQYF
>TRBV27|TRBJ2-2|NA|many
TGTGCCAGCAGTTTAGACGGGGAGCTGTTTTTT
CASSLDGELFF
>TRBV20-1|TRBJ2-3|NA|NA
TGCAGTGCTAGAGATTCGGGTAAAAGCACAGATACGCAGTATTTT
CSARDSGKSTDTQYF
>TRBV7-8|TRBJ2-1|NA|few
TGTGCCAGCACCACTTATGTTAACAATGAGCAGTTCTTC
CASTTYVNNEQFF
>TRBV29-1|TRBJ1-2|TRBD1|NA
TGCAGCGTCGGGACAGGGGGCTATGGCTACACCTTC
CSVGTGGYGYTF
>TRBV28|TRBJ1-2|TRBD1|NA
TGTGCCGTCAGGGGGACCTATGGCTACACCTTC
CAVRGTYGYTF
>TRBV11-2|TRBJ2-5|NA|many
TGTGCCAGCAGCTCCGACACTCAAGAGACCCAGTACTTC
CASSSDTQETQYF
>TRBV14|TRBJ2-6|TRBD1|few
TGTGCCAGCAGTAAGACAGGGCTCGGGGCCAACGTCCTGACTTTC
CASSKTGLGANVLTF
>TRBV6-1|TRBJ1-2|NA|many
TGTGCCAGCAGTGATAGGGGGGGCTCAGGGTATGGCTACACCTTC
CASSDRGGSGYGYTF
>TRBV4-1|TRBJ1-4|NA|few
TGCGCCAGCAGCCTCCGGGACACAACTAATGAAAAACTGTTTTTT
CASSLRDTTNEKLFF
>TRBV30|TRBJ1-2|TRBD1|few
TGTGCCTGGAGTCCGGGACAGGGGTATGGCTACACCTTC
CAWSPGQGYGYTF
>TRBV3-1|TRBJ2-5|TRBD2|NA
TGTGCCAGCAGCCAAGCGGGAGGAAGTCCAGAGACCCAGTACTTC
CASSQAGGSPETQYF
>TRBV11-2|TRBJ2-1|TRBD2|many
TGTGCCAGCAGCTTAGATCTCCGGGGGGGCCACAATGAGCAGTTCTTC
CASSLDLRGGHNEQFF
>TRBV24-1|TRBJ2-3|TRBD1|few
TGTGCCACCAGTGCGGGGACAGGGGGAGCGAATACGCAGTATTTT
CATSAGTGGANTQYF
>TRBV11-2|TRBJ2-3|TRBD2|NA
TGTGCCAGCAGCTTAGTGACTAGCGGGGCCACAGATACGCAGTATTTT
CASSLVTSGATDTQYF
>TRBV15|TRBJ1-1|NA|few
TGTGCCACCAGCTGGACGGCGATGAACACTGAAGCTTTCTTT
CATSWTAMNTEAFF
>TRBV29-1|TRBJ2-7|NA|few
TGCAGCGTTAAGCCCCATCCCCTCTCCTACGAGCAGTACTTC
CSVKPHPLSYEQYF
>TRBV7-9|TRBJ2-7|NA|few
TGTGCCAGCAGCCCGCGGACAGCCTACGAGCAGTACTTC
CASSPRTAYEQYF
>TRBV29-1|TRBJ1-5|NA|many
TGCAGCGTTGAAGAGGGGCAGATAGGCGCCCAGCATTTT
CSVEEGQIGAQHF
>TRBV20-1|TRBJ2-2|NA|many
TGCAGTGCTAGGTCATCATCCGGGGAGCTGTTTTTT
CSARSSSGELFF
>TRBV7-3|TRBJ1-1|NA|many
TGTGCCAGCAGCTTAACTGGAGATGGGGAATACACTGAAGCTTTCTTT
CASSLTGDGEYTEAFF
>TRBV7-6|TRBJ1-1|TRBD1|many
TGTGCCAGCAGCTCCGGACAGGGAGTGTTGCGGACTGAAGCTTTCTTT
CASSSGQGVLRTEAFF
>TRBV4-3|TRBJ2-3|TRBD2|many
TGCGCCAGCAGCCCCTGGACTAGCGGGAGTCGCACAGATACGCAGTATTTT
CASSPWTSGSRTDTQYF
>TRBV9|TRBJ2-2|TRBD2|NA
TGTGCCAGCAGCGTAGCTCAGGGACTAGCTCTGACCGGGGAGCTGTTTTTT
CASSVAQGLALTGELFF
>TRBV3-1|TRBJ2-1|NA|NA
TGTGCCAGCAGCCAAGACCCCGGACTAAAAAGGCAGTTCTTC
CASSQDPGLKRQFF
>TRBV5-8|TRBJ2-3|NA|many
TGTGCCAGCAGCTTGGTTGGAGGTTACACAGATACGCAGTATTTT
CASSLVGGYTDTQYF